Listed below are T cell receptor beta chains from one sample, sequenced in a study of Graves' ophthalmopathy and Graves' hyperthyroidism. From the multiplex PCR reads, TCRdb called clonotypes with MiXCR, one entry per CDR3 protein. The sample has just over 600,000 distinct CDR3 sequences, over 20% seen once. Sequencing input: peripheral blood. These receptors were obtained from a woman between 18 and 29 years old with stable Graves' hyperthyroidism. Some clones in this sample may be carry-over from other donors' samples. Both conserved end residues are part of each CDR3. D genes are given only for firm matches. Rows may omit the clone size; those that give it use once, few, many or a size class.

clone size | D gene | J gene | V gene | CDR3 DNA | CDR3 protein
- | TRBD1 | TRBJ2-5 | TRBV24-1 | TGTGCCACCAGTGACCAGCTTCGACAGGGCCAAGAGACCCAGTACTTC | CATSDQLRQGQETQYF
- | TRBD1 | TRBJ1-1 | TRBV24-1 | TGTGCCACCAGTGATCGCAGGGGGACTGAAGCTTTCTTT | CATSDRRGTEAFF
many | - | TRBJ2-7 | TRBV11-2 | TGTGCCAGCAGCTTAGATGGTGGTAGCGGCTACGAGCAGTACTTC | CASSLDGGSGYEQYF
few | TRBD2 | TRBJ2-4 | TRBV20-1 | TGCAGTGCTAGAGAGTCTAGCGGGGGGAAAAACATTCAGTACTTC | CSARESSGGKNIQYF
many | - | TRBJ1-5 | TRBV6-2/TRBV6-3 | TGTGCCAGCAGTTTAGAATACGGACACCGAGGCAATCAGCCCCAGCATTTT | CASSLEYGHRGNQPQHF
many | - | TRBJ1-2 | TRBV12-3/TRBV12-4 | TGTGCCAGCAGCCAGCAGGTGCCGAACTATGGCTACACCTTC | CASSQQVPNYGYTF
- | - | TRBJ1-5 | TRBV5-8 | TGTGCCAGCAGCTTGGTGCCCAGGGGTACTCAGCCCCAGCATTTT | CASSLVPRGTQPQHF
many | TRBD1 | TRBJ2-5 | TRBV19 | TGTGCCAGTAGTAACAGGGGGCAGGGGGAGACCCAGTACTTC | CASSNRGQGETQYF
many | TRBD1 | TRBJ1-1 | TRBV29-1 | TGCAGCGTTGACGTCAGGGGGGACTTT | CSVDVRGDF
- | - | TRBJ2-2 | TRBV7-2 | TGTGCCAGCAGCTTAGCCTGGGGGCGCACCGGGGAGCTGTTTTTT | CASSLAWGRTGELFF
- | - | TRBJ2-7 | TRBV6-1 | TGTGCCAGCAGTGAAAGGGCCTGGCAGGGAGGGTACTTC | CASSERAWQGGYF
- | - | TRBJ1-2 | TRBV6-2/TRBV6-3 | TGTGCCAGCTCCTGGACAGAAAACTATGGCTACACCTTC | CASSWTENYGYTF
many | - | TRBJ1-1 | TRBV12-3/TRBV12-4 | TGTGCCAGCAGATCAACGGGGGAAGCTTTCTTT | CASRSTGEAFF
many | - | TRBJ2-5 | TRBV5-1 | TGCGCCAGCAGGAGCAGTCAAGAGACCCAGTACTTC | CASRSSQETQYF
- | - | TRBJ1-3 | TRBV4-1 | TGCGCCAGCACCCAAATCGCGCGGGGACGCCGAAACACCATATATTTT | CASTQIARGRRNTIYF
- | - | TRBJ1-6 | TRBV4-2 | TGTGCCAGCAGCCAAGGGCGTAGTTCACCCCTCCACTTT | CASSQGRSSPLHF
few | TRBD1 | TRBJ1-1 | TRBV5-4 | TGTGCCAGCAGCTTGTTATTCCGAGGACAGGGGGCCGGTACTGAAGCTTTCTTT | CASSLLFRGQGAGTEAFF
many | - | TRBJ2-7 | TRBV30 | TGTGCCTGGAGTCGAGGACTGGCCTACGAGCAGTACTTC | CAWSRGLAYEQYF
many | TRBD1 | TRBJ2-5 | TRBV10-3 | TGTGCCATCAGTGCGAGGACAGGGGTTTACCAAGAGACCCAGTACTTC | CAISARTGVYQETQYF
few | TRBD1 | TRBJ1-1 | TRBV28 | TGTGCCAGCAGACATGACAGGGGGCTCGGGAACACTGAAGCTTTCTTT | CASRHDRGLGNTEAFF
- | TRBD1 | TRBJ2-5 | TRBV2 | TGTGCCAGCAGGCTGACAGGGATCGAGACCCAGTACTTC | CASRLTGIETQYF
many | - | TRBJ1-5 | TRBV28 | TGTGCCAGCAGGACCCGCCTTGAGGGAAGCAATCAGCCCCAGCATTTT | CASRTRLEGSNQPQHF
many | - | TRBJ1-2 | TRBV6-5 | TGTGTCAGCAGTTCGGGGACACGCAACTATGGCTACACCTTC | CVSSSGTRNYGYTF
many | - | TRBJ2-7 | TRBV19 | TGTGCCAGTAGCACCGAGAGAAGGGAGCAGTACTTC | CASSTERREQYF
few | - | TRBJ1-1 | TRBV6-5 | TGTGCCAGCAGTTTAGTGGTCACAGGGCGCGAAGCTTTCTTT | CASSLVVTGREAFF
many | - | TRBJ1-1 | TRBV28 | TGTGCCAGCAGTTCCAATATGCCTGAAGCTTTCTTT | CASSSNMPEAFF